These T cell receptor beta chains were read from a single sample in a study of T-cell reconstitution after alpha-beta-depleted transplantation in children. TCRdb fed the PCR reads into MiXCR, producing one record per CDR3 protein. The sample consists of about 980,000 distinct CDR3 sequences, roughly 29% of them appearing once. The starting material was PBMCs, mostly from graft donor cells, obtained 360 days after TCRalphabeta/CD19-depleted stem cell transplant. The source is a boy in the first two years of life who had a stem cell transplant for SCID, so the T cells may come from the graft donor. Each CDR3 is given with its conserved first and last residue.

TRBV7-9,TRBJ1-6,CASSFRDSNSPLHF
TRBV3-1,TRBJ2-7,CASRSLQVPHEQYF
TRBV5-6,TRBJ1-6,CASSLAPPGNNSPLHF
TRBV5-1,TRBJ2-1,CASSTSPGTSGGALDEQFF
TRBV9,TRBJ2-5,CASSVGGTLSYQETQYF
TRBV29-1,TRBJ2-4,CSVKPGQGDLENIQYF
TRBV3-1,TRBJ2-5,CASSRTGTSGGTQYF
TRBV29-1,TRBJ2-7,CSVEGQGEQLREQYF
TRBV2,TRBJ2-7,CASSEHSYEQYF
TRBV20-1,TRBJ2-2,CSARDPAGASTGELFF
TRBV7-2,TRBJ2-6,CASSWDRARANVLTF
TRBV7-2,TRBJ2-3,CASSLVPGGLADTQYF
TRBV6-2/TRBV6-3,TRBJ2-1,CASSYSPRAGEQFF
TRBV20-1,TRBJ1-5,CSASAGGSNQPQHF
TRBV4-1,TRBJ2-1,CASSQWVEYNEQFF
TRBV7-2,TRBJ1-6,CASSRDRVAGSPLHF
TRBV12-3/TRBV12-4,TRBJ2-1,CASSLGTRMFGNEQFF
TRBV12-3/TRBV12-4,TRBJ1-3,CASSVYRNTIYF
TRBV20-1,TRBJ2-5,CSAGPGGTQYF
TRBV20-1,TRBJ2-3,CSPRGPRTDTQYF
TRBV6-6,TRBJ1-3,CASRQGSGNTIYF
TRBV5-1,TRBJ1-4,CASSLPAGEMSEKLFF
TRBV20-1,TRBJ1-1,CSAREQGFTEAFF
TRBV2,TRBJ2-2,CASRGEAAGAGELFF
TRBV5-1,TRBJ2-5,CASSRGLASETQYF
TRBV28,TRBJ2-7,CASSSSGTGGDEQYF
TRBV6-5,TRBJ2-5,CASSYETRGETQYF
TRBV12-3/TRBV12-4,TRBJ1-6,CASSFQGTSPLHF
TRBV29-1,TRBJ2-7,CSVGAGPPYEQYF
TRBV5-1,TRBJ2-1,CASSLSGQGAFNEQFF
TRBV9,TRBJ2-3,CASSVLSSPDTQYF
TRBV10-3,TRBJ1-1,CAISGRGLMNTEAFF
TRBV9,TRBJ1-1,CASSEGGTTEAFF
TRBV15,TRBJ1-1,CATSRAQGVNTEAFF
TRBV5-1,TRBJ2-7,CASSLAGIRLHRSYEQYF
TRBV12-3/TRBV12-4,TRBJ2-2,CASSLRTNTGELFF
TRBV5-1,TRBJ1-2,CASSPGIKTAYGYTF
TRBV20-1,TRBJ1-1,CSASTGTNTEAFF
TRBV27,TRBJ2-2,CASSPLGAVHTGELFF
TRBV20-1,TRBJ2-3,CSARDPRKAGSTDTQYF
TRBV3-1,TRBJ2-7,CASSQLGTGPYEQYF
TRBV18,TRBJ2-7,CASSGQGTDEQYF
TRBV18,TRBJ2-4,CASSVLGTSGAKNIQYF
TRBV12-3/TRBV12-4,TRBJ2-1,CASSLRTEQFF
TRBV5-1,TRBJ1-5,CARTHQPQHF
TRBV12-3/TRBV12-4,TRBJ2-7,CASSPAMYEQYF
TRBV12-3/TRBV12-4,TRBJ2-7,CASSSIRGLSYEQYF
TRBV19,TRBJ1-5,CASSRRDRVNQPQHF
TRBV10-3,TRBJ1-2,CAISQDRGVYGYTF
TRBV10-3,TRBJ2-1,CAISGLGQDYNEQFF
TRBV24-1,TRBJ2-3,CATSDPGRDTDTQYF
TRBV3-1,TRBJ1-4,CASRHPIRVATNEKLFF